The present entry profiles one T cell receptor (beta chain) with its context. Its matching antigen is unknown. Other DNA sequences within the sample encode an identical CDR3. Some clones are missing from TCRdb's copy, which holds only in-frame ones; the method was immunoSEQ multiplex PCR. The top ten hold 0.14% to 0.15% of the sample, which has around 100,000 clones, around 90% seen once. The V gene lost 0 bases and the J gene lost 3 bases, with 8 bases spanning the gap. The CDR3 sequence is 14 residues long. Germline values: CDR1 MNHEY, CDR2 SVGAGI. These data come from a study of siplizumab effects on memory and regulatory T cells. Study-wide points: Mean Treg-derived proportions of mappable alloreactive CD4+ clones were less than 75% for siplizumab and less than 35% for controls.

The sequence derives from a human donor in good health. Sequenced sample: CD4+ T cells sorted from blood. The chain joins TRBV6-5 to TRBJ1-1, with D perhaps matching TRBD1 (5 bases). Here the CDR3 DNA reads TGTGCCAGCAGTTACTCGAGAGGGGACACTGAAGCTTTCTTT. Its translation: CASSYSRGDTEAFF.